The 19 T cell receptor beta chains given below trace back to one sample, sequenced in a study of a mutant IDH1 vaccine in newly diagnosed glioma. What these receptors recognize is not known. Time point noted: week 23, last vaccination. Vaccination used 300 ug of mutant IDH1 20-mer peptide per dose, with topical imiquimod. Repertoires were generated with immunoSEQ multiplex PCR, while TCRdb's copy carries only in-frame clones and drops some. The sample yields about 65,000 clones, 70% to 90% seen once. Specimen: PBMCs, collected from a glioma patient whose treatment included an IDH1 peptide vaccine. These receptors were obtained from a man aged 25-40 years with glioma.

This chain links TRBV7-9 with TRBJ2-7; TRBD2 matches at 7 bases. V trimming: 4 bases; J trimming: 3 bases; junction bases outside the gene matches: 3. The CDR3 spans 13 residues. Germline CDR1 reads SEHNR; CDR2 reads FQNEAQ (reference sequence). CDR3 nucleotides: TGTGCCAGCAGCTGGGGCGGGGGCTACGAGCAGTACTTC. Its translation is CASSWGGGYEQYF.

The chain uses TRBV7-9 and TRBJ1-2, with D hard to call. The ends were cut back, 5 bases at V and 5 bases at J, with 18 bases in the middle. CDR3 length: 15 amino acids. Germline V lookup: CDR1 SEHNR, CDR2 FQNEAQ (reference sequence). CDR3 region: CASSNGPRTEYGYTF. The CDR3 DNA is TGTGCCAGCAGCAACGGACCGAGAACTGAATATGGCTACACCTTC.

The chain joins TRBV28 to TRBJ1-2; no firm D call. Germline V gene data show CDR1 as MDHEN and CDR2 as SYDVKM. The CDR3 sequence is 12 residues long. Trimming removed 2 bases from V and 8 bases from J, with 9 bases in between. CDR3 sequence reads: CASSLTDGGYTF. The CDR3 DNA follows: TGTGCCAGCAGTTTAACGGACGGGGGCTACACCTTC.

This chain uses TRBV16 with TRBJ2-5; 14 nucleotides line up with TRBD2. The last part of the DNA fits TRBJ2-7 better; the J call may be wrong. The CDR3 extends over 16 amino acids. Germline V gene sequence: CDR1 KGHSY, CDR2 FQNENV. The CDR3 region has the DNA TGTGCCAGCGCATTCCCCGGGACTAGCGGGGGCCTCGAGCAGTACTTC. Its protein is CASAFPGTSGGLEQYF.

The chain has TRBV30 and TRBJ2-2, with D unresolved. The length of the CDR3 is 14 residues. V shed 5 bases and J shed 3 bases, with 13 bases lying between them. Germline values: CDR1 GTSNPN, CDR2 SVGIG (reference sequence). This chain's CDR3 is CAWVRQVHTGELFF. The CDR3 region has the DNA TGTGCCTGGGTTAGGCAGGTCCACACCGGGGAGCTGTTTTTT.

J is TRBJ2-2 and V is TRBV11-3; D is undetermined. Trimming took off 1 base at V and 4 bases at J, with 10 bases between the two ends. This CDR3 contains 15 residues. Germline lookup yields CDR1 SGHNT and CDR2 YENEEA. The DNA of the CDR3 is TGTGCCAGCAGCTTAGGAGGATCGAGCACCGGGGAGCTGTTTTTT. It encodes CASSLGGSSTGELFF. The full variable domain, its missing parts supplied by reference TRBV11-3 and TRBJ2-2, is EAGVVQSPRYKIIEKKQPVAFWCNPISGHNTLYWYLQNLGQGPELLIRYENEEAVDDSQLPKDRFSAERLKGVDSTLKIQPAELGDSAVYLCASSLGGSSTGELFFGEGSRLTVL.

Points on this clone: The DNA is left out, because the CDR3 cannot be placed on it with certainty; the CDR3 is given as TCRdb lists it. This chain uses TRBV12-5 with TRBJ1-1. The length of the CDR3 is 15 amino acids, counting both ends. Germline V gives CDR1 LGHNT, CDR2 FRNRAP. The CDR3 protein is CASGFQFGAGTEAFF.

This clone was picked up a small number of times. This rearrangement joins TRBV6-5 to TRBJ1-5; the match to TRBD1 covers 7 bases. CDR3 length equals 15 residues. CDR1 MNHEY and CDR2 SVGAGI come from the germline V gene. Trimming took 9 bases from V and 0 from J; bases not matched to a gene: 8. In DNA form, the CDR3 reads TGTGCCAGTGCGACGACAGGGAATAGCAATCAGCCCCAGCATTTT. Translated: CASATTGNSNQPQHF.

This rearrangement joins TRBV29-1 to TRBJ1-1; possibly TRBD1 for D (6 bases). Germline-derived CDR1 and CDR2 are SQVTM and ANQGSEA. V lost 7 bases to trimming and J lost 0 bases, with 12 bases between them. CDR3 length: 13 residues. CDR3 nucleotide sequence: TGCAGCGGATCAGGGGTGCTGAACACTGAAGCTTTCTTT. Translating gives CSGSGVLNTEAFF.

The chain has TRBV5-1 and TRBJ2-5; the match to TRBD2 covers 7 bases. V trimming: 0 bases; J trimming: 5 bases; junction bases outside the gene matches: 7. The germline gives CDR1 SGHRS, CDR2 YFSETQ. The CDR3 has 15 amino acids. The CDR3 DNA reads as TGCGCCAGCAGCTTGGAGGACGGGGGGAGGGAGACCCAGTACTTC. Translating it yields CASSLEDGGRETQYF.

The chain's CDR3 is CASSEKSSYNSPLHF. The CDR3 nucleotides read TGTGCCAGCAGTGAAAAAAGCTCCTATAATTCACCCCTCCACTTT. The V and J genes are TRBV2 and TRBJ1-6; no clear D. The germline gives CDR1 SNHLY, CDR2 FYNNEI. Trimming shortened V by 2 bases and J by 0 bases, and 5 bases separated the two germline ends. CDR3 length: 15 residues.

This sequence joins TRBV5-1 and TRBJ1-2, with D uncertain. Germline-derived CDR1 and CDR2 are SGHRS and YFSETQ. The V and J ends lost 0 bases and 5 bases respectively, with 8 bases between them. CDR3 length: 13 residues. The CDR3 nucleotides are TGCGCCAGCAGCTTGGTCCCAGAGTATGGCTACACCTTC. This sequence encodes CASSLVPEYGYTF.

The chain links TRBV5-5 to TRBJ1-2; tentatively, D is TRBD1 (5 bases). CDR3 size: 15 residues. Germline loops: CDR1 SGHKS, CDR2 YYEKEE (reference sequence). V was cut by 0 bases and J by 4 bases, with 13 bases left in between. In DNA form, the CDR3 reads TGTGCCAGCAGCTTGGAGACAGCAATGGTCTATGGCTACACCTTC. It encodes CASSLETAMVYGYTF.

This chain joins TRBV18 and TRBJ1-2, with 9 bases that match TRBD1. The germline V gene has CDR1 KGHSH and CDR2 LQKENI. The CDR3 loop spans 16 amino acids. V lost 2 bases and J lost 7; bases outside the gene matches: 11. CDR3 bases: TGTGCCAGCTCACCATCTACCCCGGGACAGGGAGGTGGCTACACCTTC. Amino acids: CASSPSTPGQGGGYTF.

The rearrangement uses TRBV9 and TRBJ1-4, with a possible D match to TRBD1 (6 bases). The V gene lost 3 bases and the J gene lost 7 bases, with 19 bases spanning the gap. The length of the CDR3 is 16 residues. Germline V gene sequence: CDR1 SGDLS, CDR2 YYNGEE. The CDR3 is CASSGLNRDKGEKLFF. CDR3 DNA sequence: TGTGCCAGCAGCGGTCTCAACAGGGATAAGGGTGAAAAACTGTTTTTT. Complete variable domain (other parts from reference TRBV9 and TRBJ1-4): DSGVTQTPKHLITATGQRVTLRCSPRSGDLSVYWYQQSLDQGLQFLIQYYNGEERAKGNILERFSAQQFPDLHSELNLSSLELGDSALYFCASSGLNRDKGEKLFFGSGTQLSVL.

The CDR3 region is CASSLLAGGRNEQFF. For the CDR3, the DNA is TGCGCCAGCAGCTTACTAGCGGGGGGGCGGAATGAGCAGTTCTTC. The chain combines TRBV4-1 with TRBJ2-1; 13 positions match TRBD2. The germline CDR1 and CDR2 sequences are MGHRA and YSYEKL. CDR3 length: 15 amino acids. V lost 5 bases to trimming and J lost 7 bases; unmatched junction nucleotides: 5.

The V gene is TRBV6-1, the J gene TRBJ1-5, with D unresolved. V lost 8 bases, J lost 4 bases, and 12 bases lay in between. Germline V gene lookup returns CDR1 MNHNS and CDR2 SASEGT. This CDR3 region has 13 residues. In DNA form, the CDR3 reads TGTGCCAGCGGGAACACGTATAATCAGCCCCAGCATTTT. Amino acids: CASGNTYNQPQHF.

This clone was detected only a few times. The chain has TRBV19 and TRBJ1-4; TRBD1 aligns across 8 bases. The germline V gene encodes CDR1 LNHDA and CDR2 SQIVND (reference sequence). This CDR3 is built from 16 residues. V gave up 4 bases and J gave up 8 bases; unmatched junction bases: 12. Written as DNA, the CDR3 is TGTGCCAGTAGTACTCCCTGGACAGGGTTAAAGGAAAAACTGTTTTTT. Its translation is CASSTPWTGLKEKLFF.

J is TRBJ2-2 and V is TRBV18; D uncertain. From germline, CDR1 is KGHSH and CDR2 LQKENI. This CDR3 region has 13 residues. Trimming removed 3 bases at V and 0 bases at J, with 2 bases between. CDR3 coding DNA: TGTGCCAGCTCACCCCCGAACACCGGGGAGCTGTTTTTT. Encoded protein: CASSPPNTGELFF.